The rows below give T cell receptor beta chains drawn from one sample of a study of cytotoxic CD8 clonotypes in ibrutinib-treated CLL. Sequenced by immunoSEQ multiplex PCR; TCRdb stores in-frame clones only, minus some. The sample records about 44,000 clones, roughly two thirds being singletons. The material was PBMCs, obtained after 12 months of ibrutinib treatment. The receptors derive from a human donor with chronic lymphocytic leukemia. Each CDR3 is given with its conserved first and last residue. D genes are given only for firm matches. Some rows mark clone size as missing; the rest say once, few, many or name a class of expanded clone.

clone size,V gene,D gene,J gene,CDR3 protein,CDR3 DNA
.,TRBV14,TRBD2,TRBJ2-1,CASSLLSGGVAYYEQFF,TGTGCCAGCAGCCTACTTAGCGGGGGGGTTGCTTACTATGAGCAGTTCTTC
.,TRBV6-1,TRBD1,TRBJ1-5,CASRKTGGRQPQHF,TGTGCCAGCAGGAAGACAGGGGGCCGCCAGCCCCAGCATTTT
.,TRBV29-1,.,TRBJ1-2,CSVLPDSYGYTF,TGCAGCGTTCTCCCCGACAGCTATGGCTACACCTTC
.,TRBV15,TRBD1,TRBJ2-1,CATSRGVGQGSYNEQFF,TGTGCCACCAGCAGAGGGGTTGGACAGGGATCGTACAATGAGCAGTTCTTC
.,TRBV6-5,TRBD1,TRBJ1-2,CASTPGQVLYGYTF,TGTGCCAGCACCCCGGGACAGGTGCTATATGGCTACACCTTC
.,TRBV6-5,.,TRBJ1-5,CASSPVGASQHF,TGTGCCAGCAGCCCCGTGGGGGCCTCCCAGCATTTT
few,TRBV9,.,TRBJ2-7,CASSVEGAEQYF,TGTGCCAGCAGCGTAGAGGGTGCCGAGCAGTACTTC
.,TRBV5-1,.,TRBJ2-5,CASSLAQETQYF,TGCGCCAGCAGCTTGGCACAAGAGACCCAGTACTTC
.,TRBV2,TRBD1,TRBJ1-5,CASTQGAGNQPQHF,TGTGCCAGCACCCAGGGGGCCGGGAATCAGCCCCAGCATTTT
once,TRBV25-1,TRBD1,TRBJ1-2,CASSTLWTGGSGVYGYTF,TGTGCCAGCAGTACCCTCTGGACAGGGGGCAGTGGGGTCTATGGCTACACCTTC
.,TRBV27,.,TRBJ2-5,CASSQTPYGETQYF,TGTGCCAGCAGTCAGACACCCTACGGAGAGACCCAGTACTTC
.,TRBV7-9,TRBD1,TRBJ1-1,CASSYSRTGGMNTEAFF,TGTGCCAGCAGCTATTCTAGGACAGGGGGAATGAACACTGAAGCTTTCTTT
few,TRBV9,.,TRBJ2-3,CASSVGDLPNTDTQYF,TGTGCCAGCAGCGTAGGTGACCTCCCGAACACAGATACGCAGTATTTT
.,TRBV6-4,.,TRBJ2-1,CASKVESGSYNEQFF,TGTGCCAGCAAGGTAGAGTCGGGGTCCTACAATGAGCAGTTCTTC
.,TRBV11-1,.,TRBJ2-1,CASSWTPGPPRGEQFF,TGTGCCAGCAGCTGGACGCCGGGACCCCCAAGGGGTGAGCAGTTCTTC
few,TRBV10-1,.,TRBJ1-1,CASSVAGNTEAFF,TGCGCCAGCAGTGTGGCCGGGAACACTGAAGCTTTCTTT
once,TRBV7-2,.,TRBJ1-2,CASSFDRINYGYTF,TGTGCCAGCAGCTTCGATCGAATCAACTATGGCTACACCTTC
.,TRBV5-1,.,TRBJ2-7,CASSLGDRAATYEQYF,TGCGCCAGCAGCTTGGGTGATAGGGCAGCCACCTACGAGCAGTACTTC
.,TRBV7-9,.,TRBJ1-4,CASHRTTNEKLFF,TGTGCCAGCCACAGGACAACTAATGAAAAACTGTTTTTT
.,TRBV7-3,.,TRBJ1-1,CASSLSGGENTEAFF,TGTGCCAGCAGCTTGAGTGGAGGGGAGAACACTGAAGCTTTCTTT
.,TRBV29-1,.,TRBJ2-3,CSVATVGGGTQYF,TGCAGCGTTGCTACAGTCGGTGGCGGTACGCAGTATTTT
.,TRBV29-1,TRBD1,TRBJ2-2,CSVATGGNTGELFF,TGCAGCGTGGCTACAGGGGGCAACACCGGGGAGCTGTTTTTT
.,TRBV15,.,TRBJ2-5,CATSRPGEWLETQYF,TGTGCCACCAGCAGGCCGGGGGAGTGGCTTGAGACCCAGTACTTC
.,TRBV7-3,.,TRBJ2-2,CASSLSAGELFF,TGTGCCAGCAGCTTATCGGCCGGGGAGCTGTTTTTT
.,TRBV5-1,.,TRBJ2-1,CASSLWGAFNEQFF,TGCGCCAGCAGCTTGTGGGGGGCGTTTAATGAGCAGTTCTTC
once,TRBV20-1,.,TRBJ2-7,CSAPTEYEQYF,TGCAGTGCCCCGACAGAGTACGAGCAGTACTTC
.,TRBV19,TRBD2,TRBJ2-7,CASSTSINSGGFSYEQYF,TGTGCCAGTAGTACCTCCATAAATAGCGGGGGTTTTTCCTACGAGCAGTACTTC
.,TRBV11-2,TRBD1,TRBJ2-3,CASSLDGDRTDTQYF,TGTGCCAGCAGCTTAGATGGGGACAGAACAGATACGCAGTATTTT
few,TRBV11-2,.,TRBJ2-7,CASSLDWTRYEQYF,TGTGCCAGCAGCTTAGACTGGACCCGCTACGAGCAGTACTTC
.,TRBV14,TRBD1,TRBJ1-3,CASSQVGRRGPGNTIYF,TGTGCCAGCAGCCAAGTGGGCCGCAGGGGGCCGGGAAACACCATATATTTT
.,TRBV5-4,.,TRBJ1-2,CASSPELGNYGYTF,TGTGCCAGCAGCCCAGAGCTCGGTAACTATGGCTACACCTTC
.,TRBV28,.,TRBJ1-6,CASSQPQGPLHF,TGTGCCAGCAGTCAACCCCAGGGACCCCTCCACTTT
once,TRBV7-6,.,TRBJ2-2,CASSPTGTTKTGELFF,TGTGCCAGCAGCCCGACCGGGACAACCAAAACCGGGGAGCTGTTTTTT
.,TRBV18,.,TRBJ1-6,CASSPGGNGSPLHF,TGTGCCAGCTCACCAGGCGGGAACGGGTCACCCCTCCACTTT
.,TRBV5-1,.,TRBJ1-1,CASRPGRTNTEAFF,TGCGCCAGCAGGCCAGGGAGAACCAACACTGAAGCTTTCTTT
.,TRBV13,.,TRBJ2-3,CASSLVSDTQYF,TGTGCCAGCAGCTTAGTATCGGATACGCAGTATTTT
.,TRBV27,.,TRBJ1-4,CASSLTSFRQATNEKLFF,TGTGCCAGCAGTTTAACGAGTTTTAGACAAGCAACTAATGAAAAACTGTTTTTT
.,TRBV7-3,TRBD1,TRBJ1-6,CASSYDRQGSGSPLHF,TGTGCCAGCAGCTATGACAGACAGGGAAGTGGCTCACCCCTCCACTTT
.,TRBV29-1,.,TRBJ1-1,CSVGGFGVGTEAFF,TGCAGCGTTGGTGGGTTTGGGGTGGGCACTGAAGCTTTCTTT
.,TRBV7-3,TRBD2,TRBJ2-1,CASSGQSAGVYNEQFF,TGTGCCAGCAGCGGGCAGTCAGCGGGAGTCTACAATGAGCAGTTCTTC
.,TRBV7-9,.,TRBJ1-5,CASSYTTGPFYSNQPQHF,TGTGCCAGCAGTTACACGACAGGCCCGTTCTATAGCAATCAGCCCCAGCATTTT
.,TRBV7-6,.,TRBJ2-2,CASSSLWTVSNTGELFF,TGTGCCAGCAGCTCACTATGGACAGTCTCGAACACCGGGGAGCTGTTTTTT
.,TRBV7-3,.,TRBJ1-6,CASSLTADSPLHF,TGTGCCAGCAGCTTAACGGCAGACTCACCCCTCCACTTT
few,TRBV6-4,.,TRBJ1-1,CASSEDILNTEAFF,TGTGCCAGCAGTGAGGACATACTGAACACTGAAGCTTTCTTT
.,TRBV9,.,TRBJ1-1,CASHRVLNTEAFF,TGTGCCAGTCACAGGGTTTTGAACACTGAAGCTTTCTTT
.,TRBV6-5,.,TRBJ1-3,CASSGDASSGNTIYF,TGTGCCAGCAGTGGGGACGCTTCCTCTGGAAACACCATATATTTT
.,TRBV9,TRBD1,TRBJ2-3,CASSVTTGTAAPTWADTQYF,TGTGCCAGCAGCGTCACCACCGGGACAGCTGCCCCTACCTGGGCAGATACGCAGTATTTT
few,TRBV18,.,TRBJ2-3,CASSPLPGGSTDTQYF,TGTGCCAGCTCACCACTTCCCGGGGGAAGCACAGATACGCAGTATTTT
.,TRBV30,.,TRBJ1-2,CAWSGGRDYGYTF,TGTGCCTGGAGCGGCGGCAGGGACTATGGCTACACCTTC
few,TRBV19,TRBD2,TRBJ2-2,CASSIASGGAGELFF,TGTGCCAGTAGTATCGCTAGCGGGGGGGCCGGGGAGCTGTTTTTT
once,TRBV7-2,TRBD2,TRBJ2-7,CASSLSGGHEQYF,TGTGCCAGCAGCCTAAGCGGGGGCCACGAGCAGTACTTC
.,TRBV7-3,.,TRBJ2-5,CASSLQVGYQETQYF,TGTGCCAGCAGCTTACAAGTGGGGTACCAAGAGACCCAGTACTTC
.,TRBV10-1,.,TRBJ2-2,CASSDRGPFETGELFF,TGCGCCAGCAGTGACAGGGGCCCTTTTGAGACCGGGGAGCTGTTTTTT
few,TRBV21-1,.,TRBJ2-2,CASSFKVGGQTGELFF,TGTGCCAGCAGCTTTAAGGTAGGGGGGCAGACCGGGGAGCTGTTTTTT
.,TRBV11-2,TRBD1,TRBJ2-7,CASSSDTTGPYEQYF,TGTGCCAGCAGCTCCGACACGACAGGGCCCTACGAGCAGTACTTC
.,TRBV7-6,.,TRBJ2-1,CASSLAAGGGISSYNEQFF,TGTGCCAGCAGCTTAGCTGCCGGCGGGGGCATTTCTTCCTACAATGAGCAGTTCTTC
.,TRBV4-1,.,TRBJ2-5,CASSQRDSTETQYF,TGCGCCAGCAGCCAGCGGGATTCAACGGAGACCCAGTACTTC
.,TRBV30,TRBD1,TRBJ1-5,CAWSGPGQGNQPQHF,TGTGCCTGGAGTGGACCGGGACAGGGGAATCAGCCCCAGCATTTT
.,TRBV2,.,TRBJ2-5,CASSTGGLETQYF,TGTGCCAGCTCAACTGGAGGTTTGGAGACCCAGTACTTC
.,TRBV4-2,.,TRBJ2-3,CASSQDLLAWDTQYF,TGTGCCAGCAGCCAAGATTTACTAGCTTGGGATACGCAGTATTTT